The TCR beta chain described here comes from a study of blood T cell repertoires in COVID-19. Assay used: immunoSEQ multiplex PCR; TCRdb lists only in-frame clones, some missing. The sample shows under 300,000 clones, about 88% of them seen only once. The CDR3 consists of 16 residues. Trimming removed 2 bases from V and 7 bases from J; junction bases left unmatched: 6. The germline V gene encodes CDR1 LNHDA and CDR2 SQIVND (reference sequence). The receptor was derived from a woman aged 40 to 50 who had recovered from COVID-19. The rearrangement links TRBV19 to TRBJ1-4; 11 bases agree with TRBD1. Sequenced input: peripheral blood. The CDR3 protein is CASSITRTGGPEKLFF. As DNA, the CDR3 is TGTGCCAGTAGTATAACCCGGACAGGGGGCCCTGAAAAACTGTTTTTT.